This T cell receptor beta chain derives from a study of blood T cell repertoires in COVID-19 (dated by TCRdb to the early 2020s). About the full investigation: Samples from collaborators originated in the United States, Italy and Spain and spanned both the acute and convalescent phases of COVID-19. The dataset comprised deeply sampled blood TCRbeta repertoires from subjects exposed to, actively infected with, or recovered from COVID-19. Sample metadata almost always included a de-identified subject ID, COVID-19 status, age in years and sex. The prospective study material was composed of cDNA or gDNA derived from T cells, B-cell-depleted T cells, or PBMCs. HLA class I and class II types, where available, came from metadata supplied by the sample provider rather than from assay-based typing. The repertoires were released in a freely available public database meant as a resource for research on the immune response to SARS-CoV-2. The samples were drawn from the first 160 participants of the ongoing ImmuneRACE study and from roughly 1,300 subjects provided by 6 global collaborators. Study-wide findings and limitations: The amount of clinical and demographic metadata varied by source and participant and was provided uncurated.

The germline V gene (reference sequence) supplies CDR1 LNHDA and CDR2 SQIVND. The CDR3 contains 19 residues, cysteine and phenylalanine counted. Left in the record is the CDR3 DNA by itself, 57 bases read in frame from the first base. The germline V and J ends show losses of 3 bases and 8 bases respectively, and no gene match explains 21 bases of the junction. Each collaborating institution followed its own protocols to collect whole blood in K2EDTA tubes. For TCRbeta analysis, collaborators shipped samples as frozen whole blood, isolated PBMCs, or DNA extracted from either of those sample types. TCRbeta CDR3 regions were amplified from genomic DNA by means of the immunoSEQ Assay, a bias-controlled multiplex PCR. Under the source paper's analysis protocol: Nucleated cell counts per sample were estimated from amplification of reference gene primers within the assay. To quantify the absolute abundance of each unique TCRbeta CDR3 rearrangement, sequence reads were collapsed and filtered. For each sample, productive Simpson clonality was calculated as the square root of Simpson's diversity index across productive rearrangements. TCRdb limited this immuneACCESS table to in-frame rearrangements with V and J called. A share of clones is missing; checked studies link under half to unresolved V genes, and the rest is unexplained. That table gives V, J and clone size, and the DNA gave D and trimming. The sample table records 55,000 to 75,000 clones; about nine tenths of these occur just once. Together, the top ten hold approximately 3% of the sample.

Worth noting for this clone: The antigen it recognizes is unknown. The record has no base qualities; no much larger clone is one base away.

This TCR was sampled from a man aged 50 or older with active COVID-19. Sequencing input: peripheral blood. The chain joins TRBV19 to TRBJ2-7; TRBD2 matches 11 bases in the middle. The CDR3 corresponds to CASSIPASGGTYEQYQQYF. The nucleotide sequence is TGTGCCAGTAGTATCCCAGCTAGCGGGGGGACCTACGAGCAGTACCAGCAGTACTTC.